This TCR beta chain came from a study of blood T cell repertoires in COVID-19. As for the study in general: The analysed material was cDNA or gDNA that came from T cells, B-cell-depleted T cells, or PBMCs.

V dropped 5 bases and J dropped 6; count of bases not matched to a gene: 12. The CDR3 runs to 15 residues. CDR1 SGHRS and CDR2 YFSETQ come from the germline V gene. Everyone who took part was 18 to 89 years old, and they came from fewer than 25 US areas. The repertoire was sequenced with immunoSEQ multiplex PCR; TCRdb's copy has only in-frame clones and lacks some. The sample consists of under 250,000 clones, over 65% of them appearing once. This clone was seen a single time. This rearrangement joins TRBV5-1 to TRBJ2-7, with 9 bases fitting TRBD1. The specimen sequenced was PBMCs or T cells enriched from blood (not recorded which). This receptor was obtained from a woman aged 60 to 75 who had recovered from COVID-19. The CDR3 coding sequence is TGCGCCAGCAGGGATTCGAGGACAGGGGTTGGCGAGCAGTACTTC. Translating it yields CASRDSRTGVGEQYF.